This T cell receptor beta chain is drawn from a study of cytomegalovirus exposure and HLA in healthy donors. Donors consisted of healthy bone marrow donors. Though probably carrying unrecorded immune exposures, donors were nominally healthy at sampling. Primers for the PCR totalled 60 Vbeta and 13 Jbeta. TCRdb keeps only in-frame clones here, not all; method: immunoSEQ multiplex PCR. The sample includes a few hundred thousand clones, around 90% of them seen just once. The ends were cut back, 0 bases at V and 1 base at J, with 9 bases in the middle. The CDR3 extends over 15 amino acids. CDR1 and CDR2 from the germline V gene are KGHSH and LQKENI.

This chain links TRBV18 with TRBJ1-1; D unclear. This TCR was sampled from a girl aged 2-9 years in good health and CMV-seronegative. The source material was PBMCs. CDR3 region: CASSPPLGENTEAFF. For the CDR3, the DNA is TGTGCCAGCTCACCACCTCTGGGAGAGAACACTGAAGCTTTCTTT.